The 17 T cell receptor beta chains below were found in one sample sequenced in a study of T cells in Graves' hyperthyroidism and ophthalmopathy. Authors of the study amplified TCR beta CDR3 regions from RNA transcripts. The HTBI primer set served for first-round RT-PCR of the TCR CDR3. TCRdb called the multiplex PCR reads again in MiXCR, with one record for every CDR3 protein. The repertoire holds about 640,000 distinct CDR3 sequences, with around 21% as singletons. Sequencing input: blood. Receptors originate from a man aged 25 to 45 with Graves' ophthalmopathy.

This clonotype occurred many times. This sequence joins TRBV28 and TRBJ2-7; 10 positions agree with TRBD1. The germline V gene has CDR1 MDHEN and CDR2 SYDVKM. The V and J ends lost 1 base and 4 bases, in that order; junction bases with no gene match: 10. The length of the CDR3 is 17 residues. The CDR3: CASSLSQGQGRPYEQYF. The CDR3 bases are TGTGCCAGCAGTTTATCCCAGGGACAGGGGAGGCCTTACGAGCAGTACTTC.

V gene TRBV2 combines with J gene TRBJ2-1, with 9 bases fitting TRBD1. The CDR3 consists of 17 residues. CDR1 SNHLY and CDR2 FYNNEI come from the germline V gene. With V trimmed by 5 bases and J by 2 bases, 10 bases remained unmatched. The CDR3 nucleotides are TGTGCCAGCAGTCCAACACCGGGGACAGGGACCTACAATGAGCAGTTCTTC. Protein sequence: CASSPTPGTGTYNEQFF.

The rearrangement uses TRBV5-1 and TRBJ2-2; D might be TRBD2 (5 bases). Germline CDR1 and CDR2: SGHRS and YFSETQ. Trimming took 4 bases from V and 4 from J, leaving 11 bases between them. There are 14 residues in the CDR3. The CDR3, as DNA: TGCGCCAGCAGCGAACTAGTTTCCACCGGGGAGCTGTTTTTT. Translation: CASSELVSTGELFF.

This clonotype occurred many times. J is TRBJ1-5 and V is TRBV28; 9 bases agree with TRBD1. This CDR3 region has 14 residues. The germline V gene has CDR1 MDHEN and CDR2 SYDVKM. V lost 5 bases to trimming and J lost 6 bases; unmatched junction nucleotides: 5. The CDR3, as DNA: TGTGCCAGCAGTCTCACAGGGGGCGGTCAGCCCCAGCATTTT. This sequence encodes CASSLTGGGQPQHF. Based on the CDR3 plus reference TRBV28 and TRBJ1-5, the full variable domain is DVKVTQSSRYLVKRTGEKVFLECVQDMDHENMFWYRQDPGLGLRLIYFSYDVKMKEKGDIPEGYSVSREKKERFSLILESASTNQTSMYLCASSLTGGGQPQHFGDGTRLSIL.

The chain couples TRBV20-1 to TRBJ2-1; 12 bases are a match to TRBD2. The V gene end was trimmed by 8 bases and the J gene end by 7 bases; junction bases not matched to a gene: 6. Per the germline V gene, CDR1 is DFQATT and CDR2 is SNEGSKA (reference sequence). This CDR3 contains 13 residues. The chain's CDR3 is CSSRTSGTNEQFF. The CDR3 coding sequence is TGCAGTTCTCGGACTAGCGGGACTAATGAGCAGTTCTTC.

Ten or more counts support this clonotype. The V and J genes are TRBV28 and TRBJ2-5, with TRBD2 identical over 14 bases. This CDR3 comprises 15 residues. Germline assignment: CDR1 MDHEN and CDR2 SYDVKM. V lost 5 bases and J lost 3; bases outside the gene matches: 2. The DNA of the CDR3 is TGTGCCAGCAGTCCGACTAGCGGGAGGGAAGAGACCCAGTACTTC. This sequence encodes CASSPTSGREETQYF.

This clonotype has only a few counts. The chain employs TRBV7-2 and TRBJ2-5; tentatively, D is TRBD2 (5 bases). Germline V lookup: CDR1 SGHTA, CDR2 FQGNSA. The CDR3 length is 17 residues. The V and J ends lost 4 bases and 2 bases respectively, with 20 bases between them. The CDR3 is CASSSQSAASLQETQYF. CDR3 nucleotides: TGTGCCAGCAGCTCCCAGTCAGCGGCCTCGTTACAAGAGACCCAGTACTTC.

V gene TRBV7-8 combines with J gene TRBJ2-5; 13 bases align to TRBD2. Germline CDR1 SGHVS, CDR2 FQNEAQ. The CDR3 has 14 residues. V was pared by 8 bases and J by 4 bases, with 4 bases of the junction left unmatched. This CDR3 reads CASELAGGPETQYF. Here the CDR3 DNA reads TGTGCCAGCGAACTAGCGGGAGGGCCAGAGACCCAGTACTTC.

This clonotype was counted between two and nine times. The chain uses TRBV7-2 and TRBJ2-7; perhaps TRBD2 as D (5 bases). Trimming took 2 bases from V and 7 from J, leaving 15 bases between them. This CDR3 has 14 residues. The germline gives CDR1 SGHTA, CDR2 FQGNSA. The CDR3 DNA reads as TGTGCCAGCAGCTTAACCCCGGAGAAGCGGGAGCAGTACTTC. This translates into CASSLTPEKREQYF.

This clonotype was seen ten or more times. The rearrangement uses TRBV30 and TRBJ1-5, with TRBD1 matching over 12 bases. Germline V gives CDR1 GTSNPN, CDR2 SVGIG (reference sequence). V was pared by 3 bases and J by 7 bases, with 4 bases of the junction left unmatched. The CDR3 is 14 amino acids. The CDR3 nucleotides read TGTGCCTGGAGAGGGACAGGGGGCACCCAGCCCCAGCATTTT. Protein sequence: CAWRGTGGTQPQHF.

This clonotype came up a few times. The chain has TRBV4-3 and TRBJ1-3; 8 bases map to TRBD1. The CDR3 is 16 residues long. Germline values: CDR1 LGHNA, CDR2 YSLEER. V shed 3 bases and J 2 bases; nucleotides not matched to a gene: 6. CDR3 protein: CASSHASGQAGNTIYF. Here the CDR3 DNA reads TGCGCCAGCAGCCACGCGTCGGGACAGGCTGGAAACACCATATATTTT.

A remark on this clonotype: With a much larger clone just one base away, this may be a read error. The CDR3 ends on some other residue instead of the conserved phenylalanine or tryptophan, so this is likely a read error. The chain is built from TRBV20-1 and TRBJ2-7; 10 positions agree with TRBD2. The CDR3 is made up of 14 amino acids. Per germline, CDR1 DFQATT and CDR2 SNEGSKA (reference sequence). V shed 3 bases, J shed 5 bases, and the junction held 7 bases outside the gene matches. The CDR3 spells CSAREGLASHEQYL. CDR3 bases: TGCAGTGCTAGGGAGGGACTAGCGAGCCACGAGCAGTACCTC.

Only a few counts were recorded for this clonotype. J is TRBJ2-7 and V is TRBV5-6; D gene ambiguous. The ends were cut back, 0 bases at V and 3 bases at J, with 7 bases in the middle. Germline CDR1 reads SGHDT; CDR2 reads YYEEEE. The CDR3 contains 13 residues. CDR3 nucleotides: TGTGCCAGCAGCTTGGCCGGGCACTACGAGCAGTACTTC. Translation gives CASSLAGHYEQYF.

The chain links TRBV5-6 to TRBJ2-1; 8 bases align to TRBD2. CDR1 is SGHDT and CDR2 is YYEEEE in the germline V gene. V lost 4 bases and J lost 9; bases outside the gene matches: 9. This CDR3 comprises 14 residues. The chain's CDR3 is CASSPGLGAGEQFF. As DNA, the CDR3 is TGTGCCAGCAGCCCGGGACTAGGGGCGGGTGAGCAGTTCTTC.

This clonotype came up many times. This chain uses TRBV6-5 with TRBJ2-5, with 8 positions matching TRBD1. Germline V gene lookup returns CDR1 MNHEY and CDR2 SVGAGI. V shed 3 bases and J 4 bases; nucleotides not matched to a gene: 4. The CDR3 consists of 14 residues. The CDR3 here is CASSYSGQGETQYF. The DNA of the CDR3 is TGTGCCAGCAGTTATTCAGGACAGGGAGAGACCCAGTACTTC.

This clonotype was observed once. V usage is TRBV29-1 and J usage is TRBJ2-2, with D tentatively TRBD2 (6 bases). V gave up 7 bases and J gave up 3 bases, with 12 bases separating them. This CDR3 has 13 residues. Germline V gene sequence: CDR1 SQVTM, CDR2 ANQGSEA. CDR3 sequence reads: CSGGEAYTGELFF. The CDR3 DNA follows: TGCAGCGGGGGGGAGGCCTACACCGGGGAGCTGTTTTTT.

The chain joins TRBV7-9 to TRBJ2-7; 8 nucleotides agree with TRBD2. There are 12 residues in the CDR3. The V gene's germline CDR1 is SEHNR and CDR2 FQNEAQ (reference sequence). V shed 5 bases and J 6 bases; nucleotides not matched to a gene: 3. The CDR3 loop is CASSPGLVEQYF. In DNA, the CDR3 is TGTGCCAGCAGCCCGGGACTAGTCGAGCAGTACTTC.